Listed here are 15 T cell receptor beta chains from one sample, sequenced in a study of blood T cell repertoires in COVID-19. Measured with immunoSEQ multiplex PCR; TCRdb has only the in-frame clones, and not every one. Among around 70,000 clones, approximately 86% were seen once, and the ten largest hold roughly 12%. The sample taken for sequencing was peripheral blood. The receptors come from a human donor in a cohort sampled during active COVID-19.

The J gene is TRBJ1-2, the V gene TRBV19; D not certain. This CDR3 comprises 14 residues. Germline V gene lookup returns CDR1 LNHDA and CDR2 SQIVND (reference sequence). Trimming removed 3 bases from V and 4 bases from J, with 12 bases in between. This CDR3 is CASSMASGRYGYTF. CDR3 nucleotide sequence: TGTGCCAGTAGTATGGCCAGCGGACGCTATGGCTACACCTTC.

The chain links TRBV5-1 to TRBJ1-3, with 7 bases fitting TRBD1. The CDR3 contains 18 residues. From germline, CDR1 is SGHRS and CDR2 YFSETQ. Trimming took 0 bases from V and 1 from J; bases not matched to a gene: 10. The CDR3 here is CASSLVGRNRGSGNTIYF. The CDR3 DNA reads TGCGCCAGCAGCTTGGTAGGTCGTAACAGGGGATCTGGAAACACCATATATTTT.

This chain uses TRBV9 with TRBJ1-3, with D unresolved. The germline V gene encodes CDR1 SGDLS and CDR2 YYNGEE. V was trimmed by 2 bases and J by 0 bases, leaving 12 bases between them. CDR3 length: 16 amino acids. The CDR3 spells CASSVRASLSGNTIYF. As DNA, the CDR3 is TGTGCCAGCAGCGTGAGGGCATCCCTCTCTGGAAACACCATATATTTT. Drawing the rest from reference TRBV9 and TRBJ1-3, the complete variable domain is DSGVTQTPKHLITATGQRVTLRCSPRSGDLSVYWYQQSLDQGLQFLIQYYNGEERAKGNILERFSAQQFPDLHSELNLSSLELGDSALYFCASSVRASLSGNTIYFGEGSWLTVV.

V usage is TRBV2 and J usage is TRBJ1-2; 7 bases line up with TRBD1. From germline, CDR1 is SNHLY and CDR2 FYNNEI. V lost 6 bases to trimming and J lost 5 bases; unmatched junction nucleotides: 18. The CDR3 extends over 17 amino acids. The CDR3 loop is CASSGERKGAVLYGYTF. The DNA of the CDR3 is TGTGCCAGCAGCGGAGAGAGAAAGGGGGCGGTTTTATATGGCTACACCTTC.

V is TRBV30 and J is TRBJ1-2; D may be TRBD1 (6 bases). The CDR3 runs 11 residues. The germline V gene encodes CDR1 GTSNPN and CDR2 SVGIG (reference sequence). V was pared by 4 bases and J by 10 bases, with 13 bases between. The CDR3 DNA follows: TGTGCCTGGACCATTCAGGGGCTCTACACCTTC. The encoded protein is CAWTIQGLYTF.

The chain recombines TRBV18 with TRBJ2-1; 8 bases line up with TRBD2. The germline CDR1 and CDR2 sequences are KGHSH and LQKENI. The V and J ends lost 3 bases and 7 bases, in that order; junction bases with no gene match: 14. This CDR3 is built from 17 residues. This CDR3 reads CASSPTLRGGSGNEQFF. Here the CDR3 DNA reads TGTGCCAGCTCACCCACCCTTCGGGGGGGCTCGGGGAATGAGCAGTTCTTC.

This clone was seen only a few times. The chain recombines TRBV11-3 with TRBJ2-2; D call uncertain. Germline CDR1 and CDR2: SGHNT and YENEEA. V was clipped by 3 bases and J by 0 bases, with 2 bases between them. This CDR3 has 13 amino acids. The CDR3 spells CASSFTNTGELFF. CDR3 bases: TGTGCCAGCAGCTTTACGAACACCGGGGAGCTGTTTTTT. Full variable domain (missing parts from reference TRBV11-3 and TRBJ2-2): EAGVVQSPRYKIIEKKQPVAFWCNPISGHNTLYWYLQNLGQGPELLIRYENEEAVDDSQLPKDRFSAERLKGVDSTLKIQPAELGDSAVYLCASSFTNTGELFFGEGSRLTVL.

The V call is TRBV19, the J call TRBJ1-1; the match to TRBD1 covers 9 bases. There are 14 residues in the CDR3. Germline V gene lookup returns CDR1 LNHDA and CDR2 SQIVND (reference sequence). The V gene end was trimmed by 5 bases and the J gene end by 1 base; junction bases not matched to a gene: 2. CDR3 coding DNA: TGTGCCAGTAGTTACAGGGGGCAGAACACTGAAGCTTTCTTT. Its protein product is CASSYRGQNTEAFF.

The CDR3 DNA reads as TGTGCCAGCAGTTCCCTCGACAGGACTTATGGCTACACCTTC. This codes for CASSSLDRTYGYTF. The chain recombines TRBV6-6 with TRBJ1-2; D may be TRBD1 (6 bases). Trimming removed 4 bases from V and 5 bases from J, with 14 bases in between. Germline loops: CDR1 MNHNY, CDR2 SVGAGI (reference sequence). The CDR3 sequence is 14 residues long.

V and J are TRBV9 and TRBJ2-3, with 9 bases that match TRBD2. J gave up 1 base and V 3 bases, and 3 bases lay outside the gene matches. Germline V CDR1 and CDR2: SGDLS, YYNGEE. The CDR3 has 15 amino acids. The CDR3, as DNA: TGTGCCAGCAGCGCTAGCGGGGCCCGCACAGATACGCAGTATTTT. Its translation is CASSASGARTDTQYF. Full variable domain (rest looked up from reference TRBV9 and TRBJ2-3): DSGVTQTPKHLITATGQRVTLRCSPRSGDLSVYWYQQSLDQGLQFLIQYYNGEERAKGNILERFSAQQFPDLHSELNLSSLELGDSALYFCASSASGARTDTQYFGPGTRLTVL.

This clone came up once. This chain connects TRBV4-1 to TRBJ2-7, with 9 bases matching TRBD1. The V segment lost 4 bases and the J segment 1 base; nucleotides outside the gene matches: 5. This CDR3 region has 15 residues. Germline assignment: CDR1 MGHRA and CDR2 YSYEKL. The CDR3 DNA is TGCGCCAGCAGCCGGACAGGGGATTGGTCCTACGAGCAGTACTTC. Amino acids: CASSRTGDWSYEQYF.

V usage is TRBV11-2 and J usage is TRBJ2-3; a weak D match, TRBD1 (5 bases). Trimming left V 5 bases short and J 2 bases short, with 11 bases between. Germline V gives CDR1 SGHAT, CDR2 FQNNGV. The CDR3 consists of 14 residues. CDR3 DNA: TGTGCCAGCAGCCCAGGGTGGATCACAGATACGCAGTATTTT. Protein: CASSPGWITDTQYF.

The CDR3 DNA is TGTGCCATCAGTGATAACAGGGATGAAAAACTGTTTTTT. It encodes CAISDNRDEKLFF. The rearrangement joins TRBV10-3 to TRBJ1-4; possibly TRBD1 for D (6 bases). The germline CDR1 and CDR2 sequences are ENHRY and SYGVKD. The CDR3 has 13 residues. The V and J ends lost 3 bases and 6 bases respectively, with 8 bases between them.

The chain employs TRBV28 and TRBJ1-2; 9 bases map to TRBD1. CDR3 length equals 17 residues. V gave up 2 bases and J gave up 9 bases; unmatched junction bases: 16. The germline CDR1 and CDR2 sequences are MDHEN and SYDVKM. CDR3 amino acids: CASSLRVRRQGVKSYTF. The CDR3 coding sequence is TGTGCCAGCAGTTTAAGGGTCCGGAGACAGGGGGTTAAAAGCTACACCTTC.

The chain has TRBV9 and TRBJ2-5; TRBD2 matches 9 bases. Germline assignment: CDR1 SGDLS and CDR2 YYNGEE. With V trimmed by 3 bases and J by 5 bases, 11 bases remained unmatched. This CDR3 is 16 amino acids long. This CDR3 reads CASSAGTRGGQETQYF. The DNA of the CDR3 is TGTGCCAGCAGCGCTGGAACGCGGGGGGGCCAGGAGACCCAGTACTTC.